The 25 T cell receptor beta chains listed next were all sequenced from one sample in a study of blood T cell repertoires in COVID-19. Repertoires were generated with immunoSEQ multiplex PCR, while TCRdb's copy carries only in-frame clones and drops some. The sample consists of around 100,000 clones, around four fifths of them appearing once. Sequencing was performed on peripheral blood. The source of these receptors is a man in his 70s with active or convalescent COVID-19.

This clone was detected a few times. The chain uses TRBV30 and TRBJ2-7, with a weak D call TRBD1 (5 bases). V lost 0 bases and J lost 6, with 15 bases in between. This CDR3 comprises 14 residues. Germline loops: CDR1 GTSNPN, CDR2 SVGIG (reference sequence). CDR3 nucleotide sequence: TGTGCCTGGAGTGTATCAGGGATCATGTCCGAGCAGTACTTC. Translated, it gives CAWSVSGIMSEQYF. Full variable domain (outside the CDR3, taken from reference TRBV30 and TRBJ2-7): SQTIHQWPATLVQPVGSPLSLECTVEGTSNPNLYWYRQAAGRGLQLLFYSVGIGQISSEVPQNLSASRPQDRQFILSSKKLLLSDSGFYLCAWSVSGIMSEQYFGPGTRLTVT.

This clone was counted once. The V gene is TRBV5-1, the J gene TRBJ2-5; TRBD2 matches at 12 bases. V lost 4 bases to trimming and J lost 5 bases; unmatched junction nucleotides: 6. CDR3 length: 15 amino acids. The germline CDR1 and CDR2 sequences are SGHRS and YFSETQ. The CDR3 loop reads CASSPWTSGKETQYF. CDR3 DNA sequence: TGCGCCAGCAGCCCATGGACTAGCGGGAAGGAGACCCAGTACTTC.

A remark on this clone: Compared with germline, one end of the junction differs, possibly owing to a read error. The chain has TRBV7-7 and TRBJ2-5; TRBD2 matches at 8 bases. This CDR3 region has 15 residues. Germline V gives CDR1 SSHAT, CDR2 FNYEAQ (reference sequence). This chain's CDR3 is CASSSGRALQETQYF. The CDR3 nucleotides read TGTGCTAGCAGCTCCGGGAGGGCATTACAAGAGACCCAGTACTTC.

V usage is TRBV24-1 and J usage is TRBJ2-7; possible D gene TRBD1, 5 bases. Trimming took 4 bases from V and 5 from J, leaving 14 bases between them. Per germline, CDR1 KGHDR and CDR2 SFDVKD. This CDR3 comprises 14 residues. In nucleotides, the CDR3 is TGTGCCACCAGTGACCGGACACGTTCGGACGAGCAGTACTTC. Residues: CATSDRTRSDEQYF.

The rearrangement links TRBV18 to TRBJ2-7; D ambiguous. This CDR3 has 15 amino acids. Looked up from germline, CDR1 is KGHSH and CDR2 is LQKENI. The V and J ends lost 3 bases and 0 bases respectively, with 12 bases between them. The CDR3, as DNA: TGTGCCAGCTCACCTACCCACATCAGCTCCTACGAGCAGTACTTC. Translation gives CASSPTHISSYEQYF.

The chain is built from TRBV6-1 and TRBJ2-1, with D perhaps TRBD2 (5 bases). Looked up from germline, CDR1 is MNHNS and CDR2 is SASEGT. This CDR3 spans 13 amino acids. Trimming shortened V by 7 bases and J by 8 bases, and 15 bases separated the two germline ends. DNA for the CDR3: TGTGCCAGCACCTACCCCCCTAGCCATGAGCAGTTCTTC. It specifies CASTYPPSHEQFF.

This clone was counted between two and nine times. J is TRBJ2-1 and V is TRBV25-1; the match to TRBD1 covers 9 bases. The germline V gene has CDR1 MGHDK and CDR2 SYGVNS. V shed 7 bases, J shed 9 bases, and the junction held 13 bases outside the gene matches. The CDR3 has 15 residues. The CDR3 bases are TGTGCCAGCACAAGACCCGGGACAGGGACAGGTGAGCAGTTCTTC. Its translation: CASTRPGTGTGEQFF.

This rearrangement joins TRBV18 to TRBJ1-1, with D hard to call. The CDR3 has 13 residues. Per germline, CDR1 KGHSH and CDR2 LQKENI. Trimming took 3 bases from V and 5 from J, leaving 10 bases between them. The CDR3 region is CASSPKTGTEAFF. DNA of the CDR3: TGTGCCAGCTCACCCAAGACCGGGACTGAAGCTTTCTTT.

In this sample, this clone turned up many times. The genes are TRBV11-2 and TRBJ1-1, with 7 bases lining up with TRBD1. Germline assignment: CDR1 SGHAT and CDR2 FQNNGV. The CDR3 runs 18 residues. Trimming removed 5 bases from V and 0 bases from J; junction bases left unmatched: 15. The CDR3 sequence is CASSRAPETGLMNTEAFF. The CDR3 coding sequence is TGTGCCAGCAGCCGAGCCCCTGAGACAGGGTTAATGAACACTGAAGCTTTCTTT.

This clone was detected once. The CDR3 region is CASSTVGTGHTGELFF. CDR3 nucleotides: TGTGCCAGCAGCACCGTTGGGACAGGGCACACCGGGGAGCTGTTTTTT. The J gene is TRBJ2-2, the V gene TRBV28; 9 bases match TRBD1. This CDR3 is built from 16 residues. CDR1 MDHEN and CDR2 SYDVKM come from the germline V gene. V was pared by 6 bases and J by 3 bases, with 8 bases of the junction left unmatched.

This clone was counted ten times or more. The chain joins TRBV3-1 (or the pseudogene TRBV3-2) to TRBJ1-2; TRBD1 aligns across 10 bases. V lost 3 bases and J lost 7; bases outside the gene matches: 8. Germline V gene sequence: CDR1 LGHDT, CDR2 YNNKEL (reference sequence). This CDR3 region has 15 residues. CDR3 coding DNA: TGTGCCAGCAGCCACGGGGACAGGGGAAGTACTGGCTACACCTTC. Translation gives CASSHGDRGSTGYTF.

This clone was seen only a few times. The J gene is TRBJ1-2, the V gene TRBV29-1, with TRBD1 matching over 9 bases. The V gene's germline CDR1 is SQVTM and CDR2 ANQGSEA. V trimming: 7 bases; J trimming: 6 bases; junction bases outside the gene matches: 6. The CDR3 covers 12 residues. The CDR3 bases are TGCAGCGCCAGCGGACAGGGGAATGGCTACACCTTC. Translating it yields CSASGQGNGYTF.

V gene TRBV27 combines with J gene TRBJ1-1, with D hard to call. The CDR3 has 15 residues. V was cut by 3 bases and J by 3 bases, with 14 bases left in between. CDR1 is MNHEY and CDR2 is SMNVEV in the germline V gene (reference sequence). CDR3 in amino acids: CASSFSDTRYTEAFF. The CDR3 DNA sequence: TGTGCCAGCAGTTTTTCCGACACCAGGTACACTGAAGCTTTCTTT.

V usage is TRBV4-1 and J usage is TRBJ2-1, with a tentative D call TRBD2 (6 bases). The V end was cut by 4 bases, the J end by 0 bases, with 13 bases between. From germline, CDR1 is MGHRA and CDR2 YSYEKL. The CDR3 loop spans 16 amino acids. CDR3 sequence (DNA): TGCGCCAGCAGCCTGGGACTGCGAAGCTCCTACAATGAGCAGTTCTTC. It translates to CASSLGLRSSYNEQFF.

The chain employs TRBV6-2 or TRBV6-3 and TRBJ1-6, with 7 nucleotides matching TRBD1. Germline CDR1 reads MNHEY; CDR2 reads SVGEGT. The CDR3 totals 19 residues. V lost 6 bases, J lost 0 bases, and 14 bases stayed unmatched. The chain's CDR3 is CASSRTFLTGSSYNSPLHF. DNA of the CDR3: TGTGCCAGCAGCCGGACCTTTCTGACAGGGAGCTCCTATAATTCACCCCTCCACTTT.

The V gene is TRBV7-2, the J gene TRBJ2-3; 16 nucleotides align to TRBD2. This CDR3 comprises 20 residues. With 0 bases clipped from V and 1 base from J, the junction kept 7 bases outside the gene matches. The germline V gene encodes CDR1 SGHTA and CDR2 FQGNSA. The CDR3 region has the DNA TGTGCCAGCAGCTTAGCGGGGACTAGCGGGAGGGCCTTTGGCACAGATACGCAGTATTTT. Protein product: CASSLAGTSGRAFGTDTQYF.

The gene calls are TRBV4-2 and TRBJ1-2; 9 bases are shared with TRBD1. The J segment lost 5 bases and the V segment lost 1 base, leaving 2 bases of the junction unmatched. The CDR3 sequence is 14 residues long. CDR1 is LGHNA and CDR2 is YNFKEQ in the germline V gene. The DNA of the CDR3 is TGTGCCAGCAGCCAAGTTGACAGGGGGTATGGCTACACCTTC. This translates into CASSQVDRGYGYTF.

The chain employs TRBV6-6 and TRBJ2-1; possible D gene TRBD1, 5 bases. CDR3 length: 14 amino acids. Trimming removed 2 bases from V and 0 bases from J, with 5 bases in between. The V gene's germline CDR1 is MNHNY and CDR2 SVGAGI (reference sequence). CDR3 sequence reads: CASSYQGSYNEQFF. CDR3 sequence (DNA): TGTGCCAGCAGTTACCAGGGCTCCTACAATGAGCAGTTCTTC.

The chain joins TRBV28 to TRBJ1-4, with D tentatively TRBD1 (5 bases). Germline CDR1 is MDHEN and CDR2 is SYDVKM. V lost 8 bases, J lost 6 bases, and 13 bases lay in between. The CDR3 has 13 residues. The CDR3 nucleotides are TGTGCCAGCGGGGGGGGGTTGGATGAAAAACTGTTTTTT. The encoded protein is CASGGGLDEKLFF.

CDR3 amino acids: CASSSTGLGRNEQFF. In DNA form, the CDR3 reads TGTGCCAGCAGCTCCACGGGACTAGGGAGGAATGAGCAGTTCTTC. This sequence joins TRBV7-3 and TRBJ2-1; 8 positions match TRBD2. This CDR3 is built from 15 residues. CDR1 and CDR2 (germline): SGHTA, FQGTGA. J lost 7 bases, V lost 4 bases, and 9 bases had no gene match.

A few counts support this clone. V is TRBV7-2 and J is TRBJ2-2; the match to TRBD2 covers 7 bases. This CDR3 is 16 amino acids long. CDR1 and CDR2 (germline): SGHTA, FQGNSA. V trimming: 2 bases; J trimming: 8 bases; junction bases outside the gene matches: 11. The chain's CDR3 is CASSLILLASGGELFF. As DNA, the CDR3 is TGTGCCAGCAGCTTAATCCTTTTGGCTAGCGGTGGGGAGCTGTTTTTT.

The rearrangement uses TRBV28 and TRBJ2-1, with 11 nucleotides matching TRBD1. Germline assignment: CDR1 MDHEN and CDR2 SYDVKM. The CDR3 contains 17 residues. The ends lost 5 bases at V and 4 bases at J; junction bases unmatched: 10. This CDR3 reads CASSTLGTGGPYNEQFF. In DNA, the CDR3 is TGTGCCAGCAGTACCCTAGGGACAGGGGGGCCTTACAATGAGCAGTTCTTC.

This chain joins TRBV7-6 and TRBJ1-4; 12 bases agree with TRBD1. Germline V gives CDR1 SGHVS, CDR2 FNYEAQ. V dropped 3 bases and J dropped 2; count of bases not matched to a gene: 7. The CDR3 extends over 18 amino acids. CDR3 in DNA: TGTGCCAGCAGCTTGGAGGGACAGGGGGCTAGGACTAATGAAAAACTGTTTTTT. The encoded protein is CASSLEGQGARTNEKLFF. The variable domain in full, with the rest retrieved from reference TRBV7-6 and TRBJ1-4, is GAGVSQSPRYKVTKRGQDVALRCDPISGHVSLYWYRQALGQGPEFLTYFNYEAQQDKSGLPNDRFSAERPEGSISTLTIQRTEQRDSAMYRCASSLEGQGARTNEKLFFGSGTQLSVL.

This rearrangement joins TRBV27 to TRBJ2-1, with 10 bases identical to TRBD1. The CDR3 consists of 18 residues. Germline CDR1 and CDR2: MNHEY and SMNVEV (reference sequence). The V and J ends lost 3 bases and 7 bases, in that order; junction bases with no gene match: 15. CDR3 nucleotides: TGTGCCAGCAGTTTTCGCCTGACAGGGGGCGATTTTGGGAATGAGCAGTTCTTC. Translated: CASSFRLTGGDFGNEQFF.

The chain couples TRBV13 to TRBJ1-4; TRBD1 matches at 7 bases. The ends lost 5 bases at V and 6 bases at J; junction bases unmatched: 6. CDR1 and CDR2 (germline): PRHDT, FYEKMQ (reference sequence). The CDR3 runs 14 residues. For the CDR3, the DNA is TGTGCCAGCAGCCGGGACAGAGGGTATGAAAAACTGTTTTTT. Residues: CASSRDRGYEKLFF. Combining the CDR3 with reference TRBV13 and TRBJ1-4 gives the whole variable domain AAGVIQSPRHLIKEKRETATLKCYPIPRHDTVYWYQQGPGQDPQFLISFYEKMQSDKGSIPDRFSAQQFSDYHSELNMSSLELGDSALYFCASSRDRGYEKLFFGSGTQLSVL.